The next 3 T cell receptor beta chains were all read from a single sample in a study of T-cell memory formation after mild COVID-19. TCRdb re-derived calls from the 5' RACE reads in MiXCR, one entry per CDR3 protein. The sample has fewer than 500,000 distinct CDR3 sequences, around 25% seen once. Material: PBMCs or a T cell subset sorted from them (not recorded which). These receptors all come from an adult woman who had mild COVID-19 (a few samples of this study predate the infection). Cell type and time point are not known.

This clonotype has a handful of counts. The rearrangement joins TRBV5-5 to TRBJ2-7; 7 bases fit TRBD1. J lost 1 base, V lost 3 bases, and 10 bases had no gene match. This CDR3 is built from 16 residues. Germline V CDR1 and CDR2: SGHKS, YYEKEE (reference sequence). The CDR3 protein is CASSSGSGTASYEQYF. In nucleotides, the CDR3 is TGTGCCAGCAGCTCGGGATCCGGGACAGCATCCTACGAGCAGTACTTC.

This clonotype occurred once. J is TRBJ2-3 and V is TRBV3-1; 7 bases fit TRBD2. The junction had 9 bases not matched to a gene; V was cut back by 1 base and J by 2 bases. The CDR3 loop spans 17 amino acids. Germline CDR1 reads LGHDT; CDR2 reads YNNKEL (reference sequence). DNA for the CDR3: TGTGCCAGCAGCCAAGGGATCGGGACTAACCCCACAGATACGCAGTATTTT. This gives the protein CASSQGIGTNPTDTQYF.

The genes are TRBV11-3 and TRBJ2-7; D possibly corresponds to TRBD1 (6 bases). V shed 8 bases and J shed 0 bases, with 8 bases lying between them. This CDR3 has 12 amino acids. The germline CDR1 and CDR2 sequences are SGHNT and YENEEA. CDR3 sequence (DNA): TGTGCCAGCTCGGACAGCTCCTACGAGCAGTACTTC. Its protein product is CASSDSSYEQYF.